Listed below are T cell receptor beta chains from one sample, sequenced in a study of beta chain features in type 1 diabetes. Method: immunoSEQ multiplex PCR; TCRdb's copy keeps in-frame clones and lacks some. Among about 53,000 clones listed, 60% to 70% were seen once. The sequencing input was stem cell memory CD4+ T cells from blood. The receptors come from a woman aged 30 to 39 with type 1 diabetes. Each CDR3 is given with its conserved first and last residue. Fields, in order: V gene, clone size, D gene, J gene, CDR3 protein, CDR3 DNA. The D gene is left open where the match is weak. Size is omitted from some rows. Given values are once, few, many or a class for expanded clones.

v_gene: TRBV14
abundance: NA
d_gene: TRBD2
j_gene: TRBJ2-5
CDR3aa: CASSQSGRAYQETQYF
CDR3nt: TGTGCCAGCAGCCAGAGCGGGAGGGCCTATCAAGAGACCCAGTACTTC

v_gene: TRBV19
abundance: NA
d_gene: NA
j_gene: TRBJ1-5
CDR3aa: CASMGAMYSNQPQHF
CDR3nt: TGTGCCAGTATGGGGGCAATGTATAGCAATCAGCCCCAGCATTTT

v_gene: TRBV2
abundance: once
d_gene: TRBD1
j_gene: TRBJ2-7
CDR3aa: CASSEFRDRDDEQYF
CDR3nt: TGTGCCAGCAGTGAATTCCGGGACAGGGACGACGAGCAGTACTTC

v_gene: TRBV25-1
abundance: few
d_gene: NA
j_gene: TRBJ1-1
CDR3aa: CASSEWGEGAFF
CDR3nt: TGTGCCAGCAGTGAATGGGGGGAAGGAGCTTTCTTT

v_gene: TRBV7-9
abundance: NA
d_gene: TRBD1
j_gene: TRBJ2-3
CDR3aa: CASRPSGTGDTDTQYF
CDR3nt: TGTGCCAGCAGGCCATCCGGGACAGGGGACACAGATACGCAGTATTTT

v_gene: TRBV18
abundance: NA
d_gene: NA
j_gene: TRBJ2-6
CDR3aa: CASSPQGTGANVLTF
CDR3nt: TGTGCCAGCTCGCCCCAGGGGACGGGGGCCAACGTCCTGACTTTC

v_gene: TRBV7-2
abundance: NA
d_gene: NA
j_gene: TRBJ2-3
CDR3aa: CASSLQAGVTDTQYF
CDR3nt: TGTGCCAGCAGCCTCCAAGCGGGTGTCACAGATACGCAGTATTTT

v_gene: TRBV5-1
abundance: NA
d_gene: NA
j_gene: TRBJ2-1
CDR3aa: CASSPQGYNEQFF
CDR3nt: TGCGCCAGCAGCCCTCAGGGCTACAATGAGCAGTTCTTC

v_gene: TRBV7-9
abundance: NA
d_gene: TRBD1
j_gene: TRBJ1-3
CDR3aa: CASSFGDRNTIYF
CDR3nt: TGTGCCAGCAGCTTCGGGGACAGGAACACCATATATTTT

v_gene: TRBV9
abundance: NA
d_gene: TRBD1
j_gene: TRBJ2-7
CDR3aa: CASSGGTGIHEQYF
CDR3nt: TGTGCCAGCAGCGGCGGGACAGGGATCCACGAGCAGTACTTC

v_gene: TRBV7-2
abundance: few
d_gene: NA
j_gene: TRBJ2-5
CDR3aa: CASSPSGLVQETQYF
CDR3nt: TGTGCCAGCAGCCCGTCCGGACTGGTCCAAGAGACCCAGTACTTC

v_gene: TRBV7-3
abundance: NA
d_gene: NA
j_gene: TRBJ2-5
CDR3aa: CASSRVPQETQYF
CDR3nt: TGTGCCAGCAGCAGAGTACCACAAGAGACCCAGTACTTC

v_gene: TRBV27
abundance: NA
d_gene: TRBD2
j_gene: TRBJ2-1
CDR3aa: CASSPLGSGSGVNEQFF
CDR3nt: TGTGCCAGCAGCCCTCTAGGTAGCGGGAGTGGGGTCAATGAGCAGTTCTTC

v_gene: TRBV7-2
abundance: few
d_gene: NA
j_gene: TRBJ2-2
CDR3aa: CASSSLASGELFF
CDR3nt: TGTGCCAGCAGCTCCCTAGCGTCCGGGGAGCTGTTTTTT

v_gene: TRBV5-6
abundance: few
d_gene: NA
j_gene: TRBJ1-3
CDR3aa: CASRRGGVFSGGNTIYF
CDR3nt: TGTGCCAGCAGACGGGGAGGGGTCTTCTCGGGCGGAAACACCATATATTTT

v_gene: TRBV5-6
abundance: NA
d_gene: NA
j_gene: TRBJ2-1
CDR3aa: CASSLRGGTYNEQFF
CDR3nt: TGTGCCAGCAGCTTGAGGGGGGGCACCTACAATGAGCAGTTCTTC

v_gene: TRBV5-1
abundance: NA
d_gene: NA
j_gene: TRBJ2-1
CDR3aa: CASSLDGLGGYNEQFF
CDR3nt: TGCGCCAGCAGCTTGGACGGACTAGGGGGATACAATGAGCAGTTCTTC

v_gene: TRBV28
abundance: few
d_gene: NA
j_gene: TRBJ2-5
CDR3aa: CASSFFDRQETQYF
CDR3nt: TGTGCCAGCAGTTTTTTCGACAGGCAAGAGACCCAGTACTTC

v_gene: TRBV28
abundance: NA
d_gene: NA
j_gene: TRBJ1-2
CDR3aa: CASRVTDYGYTF
CDR3nt: TGTGCCAGCAGGGTGACTGACTATGGCTACACCTTC

v_gene: TRBV18
abundance: few
d_gene: NA
j_gene: TRBJ1-1
CDR3aa: CASSRTRQPMNTEAFF
CDR3nt: TGTGCCAGCTCAAGAACTCGACAGCCGATGAACACTGAAGCTTTCTTT

v_gene: TRBV5-4
abundance: few
d_gene: NA
j_gene: TRBJ1-2
CDR3aa: CASTRRGRVKVGGYTF
CDR3nt: TGTGCCAGCACCCGTCGAGGCAGGGTAAAGGTGGGAGGCTACACCTTC

v_gene: TRBV18
abundance: NA
d_gene: NA
j_gene: TRBJ2-1
CDR3aa: CASSPNEGALSYNEQFF
CDR3nt: TGTGCCAGCTCACCAAATGAAGGGGCCCTCTCCTACAATGAGCAGTTCTTC

v_gene: TRBV5-8
abundance: NA
d_gene: TRBD1
j_gene: TRBJ2-7
CDR3aa: CASSIWDRDYEQYF
CDR3nt: TGTGCCAGCAGCATTTGGGACAGGGACTACGAGCAGTACTTC

v_gene: TRBV2
abundance: NA
d_gene: TRBD1
j_gene: TRBJ2-6
CDR3aa: CAGSGTAISGANVLTF
CDR3nt: TGTGCCGGTTCCGGGACAGCAATCTCTGGGGCCAACGTCCTGACTTTC

v_gene: TRBV4-2
abundance: NA
d_gene: NA
j_gene: TRBJ1-1
CDR3aa: CASSQVGTRTASNTEAFF
CDR3nt: TGTGCCAGCAGCCAAGTCGGGACCAGGACAGCCTCGAACACTGAAGCTTTCTTT

v_gene: TRBV6-5
abundance: NA
d_gene: NA
j_gene: TRBJ2-7
CDR3aa: CASSATTGTYEQYF
CDR3nt: TGTGCCAGCAGTGCTACCACAGGGACCTACGAGCAGTACTTC

v_gene: TRBV5-1
abundance: NA
d_gene: NA
j_gene: TRBJ2-1
CDR3aa: CASSLYVAVGNEQFF
CDR3nt: TGCGCCAGCAGCTTGTATGTAGCGGTGGGCAATGAGCAGTTCTTC

v_gene: TRBV6-1
abundance: NA
d_gene: TRBD1
j_gene: TRBJ2-1
CDR3aa: CASSVGGGQGSYNEQFF
CDR3nt: TGTGCCAGCAGTGTTGGGGGGGGACAGGGCTCCTACAATGAGCAGTTCTTC

v_gene: TRBV6-9
abundance: NA
d_gene: TRBD1
j_gene: TRBJ1-5
CDR3aa: CASSYSSQGLGNSNQPQHF
CDR3nt: TGTGCCAGCAGTTATTCATCACAGGGGCTGGGTAATAGCAATCAGCCCCAGCATTTT

v_gene: TRBV15
abundance: once
d_gene: NA
j_gene: TRBJ2-1
CDR3aa: CATSSGLYYNEQFF
CDR3nt: TGTGCCACCAGCTCGGGACTTTACTACAATGAGCAGTTCTTC

v_gene: TRBV5-1
abundance: NA
d_gene: TRBD1
j_gene: TRBJ2-5
CDR3aa: CASSLGIGQGGQETQYF
CDR3nt: TGCGCCAGCAGCTTGGGAATCGGACAGGGGGGACAAGAGACCCAGTACTTC

v_gene: TRBV7-9
abundance: NA
d_gene: TRBD1
j_gene: TRBJ1-1
CDR3aa: CASSSTGQGRTEAFF
CDR3nt: TGTGCCAGCAGCTCAACGGGACAGGGGAGGACTGAAGCTTTCTTT

v_gene: TRBV5-4
abundance: NA
d_gene: TRBD2
j_gene: TRBJ2-1
CDR3aa: CASSLGTSGRTDEQFF
CDR3nt: TGTGCCAGCAGCTTGGGAACTAGCGGGAGGACCGATGAGCAGTTCTTC

v_gene: TRBV7-9
abundance: NA
d_gene: TRBD1
j_gene: TRBJ2-1
CDR3aa: CASSLYSGTGVNEQFF
CDR3nt: TGTGCCAGCAGCCTATACTCCGGGACAGGGGTCAATGAGCAGTTCTTC

v_gene: TRBV5-1
abundance: once
d_gene: NA
j_gene: TRBJ2-5
CDR3aa: CASSQQETQYF
CDR3nt: TGCGCCAGCAGCCAACAAGAGACCCAGTACTTC

v_gene: TRBV5-1
abundance: NA
d_gene: NA
j_gene: TRBJ1-1
CDR3aa: CASRGGTEAFF
CDR3nt: TGCGCCAGCCGAGGGGGAACTGAAGCTTTCTTT

v_gene: TRBV18
abundance: NA
d_gene: TRBD2
j_gene: TRBJ2-7
CDR3aa: CASSPLASGSREDEQYF
CDR3nt: TGTGCCAGCTCACCACTGGCTAGCGGGAGCAGGGAAGACGAGCAGTACTTC